The entry below describes one T cell receptor beta chain. Its antigen is undetermined. CD45RA+ naive and CD45RA-negative memory subsets were separated from CD4+ cells. Trimming shortened V by 5 bases and J by 4 bases, and 18 bases separated the two germline ends. The CDR3 is 15 amino acids. Germline V gene data show CDR1 as MNHEY and CDR2 as SVGAGI. Under the authors' procedure: From ImmunoSEQ came sequences covering only the junction and carrying no quality scores, so filtering differed. Clones were read by immunoSEQ multiplex PCR, and TCRdb kept only the in-frame ones, dropping some. Clonal size and the V and J genes are those of that table, whereas D and trimming came from the DNA. Among around 2.5 million clones listed, more than 85% were seen once. This entry is derived from a study of shared clonotypes between healthy human individuals. Study results and limitations: Clonotypes which were not shared had lower generation probabilities than clonotypes that all four donors shared. Larger estimated richness was generally recorded for naive subsets relative to memory subsets.

The source of this sequence is a man aged 18-30 years in good health. Some clones in this sample may be carry-over from other donors' samples. V usage is TRBV6-5 and J usage is TRBJ2-7; either TRBD1 or TRBD2 may supply D (6 bases each). The material sequenced was naive CD4+ T cells from PBMCs. Described subset: CD45RA+ positively selected. This CDR3 reads CASSPSRGRGYEQYF. The CDR3 DNA sequence: TGTGCCAGCAGTCCCTCCCGGGGGCGCGGGTACGAGCAGTACTTC.